This TCR beta chain is from a study of CD4 T cells in relation to SARS-CoV-2 and coronaviruses. About this clone: Its specificity is unknown.

The germline gives CDR1 KGHSH, CDR2 LQKENI. Trimming removed 5 bases at V and 0 bases at J, with 1 base between. CDR3 length: 12 amino acids. Using immunoSEQ multiplex PCR, the repertoire was profiled, and TCRdb retains in-frame clones only, with some absent. Here the sample spans 15,000 or so clones, around three quarters being singletons. Before the COVID-19 pandemic, during about 2010-2018, CD4+ T cells were taken from unexposed donors. The cells were cultured for less than twelve days before CD4+ T cells were isolated. The V call is TRBV18, the J call TRBJ2-2; D is undetermined. The sequence came from a human donor in good health. Input material: CD4+ T cells from PBMCs, cultured in vitro. CDR3: CASSSNTGELFF. In DNA, the CDR3 is TGTGCCAGCTCATCGAACACCGGGGAGCTGTTTTTT.